The following is a T cell receptor beta chain sequence with its context. This specimen comes from a study of blood T cell repertoires in COVID-19. Study as a whole: The analysed material was cDNA or gDNA that came from T cells, B-cell-depleted T cells, or PBMCs.

Germline CDR1 reads SEHNR; CDR2 reads FQNEAQ (reference sequence). The CDR3 contains 13 residues. V was cut by 10 bases and J by 6 bases, with 13 bases left in between. TCRdb's copy holds only in-frame clones and misses some; the assay was immunoSEQ multiplex PCR. The sample contains 75,000 to 95,000 clones, over 75% of which appear only once. This receptor was taken from a woman aged 80 or over with acute or convalescent COVID-19. The chain has TRBV7-9 and TRBJ1-6, with D perhaps matching TRBD1 (5 bases). Sample: peripheral blood. CDR3: CATGGDGNSPLHF. DNA of the CDR3: TGTGCCACGGGGGGTGACGGTAATTCACCCCTCCACTTT.